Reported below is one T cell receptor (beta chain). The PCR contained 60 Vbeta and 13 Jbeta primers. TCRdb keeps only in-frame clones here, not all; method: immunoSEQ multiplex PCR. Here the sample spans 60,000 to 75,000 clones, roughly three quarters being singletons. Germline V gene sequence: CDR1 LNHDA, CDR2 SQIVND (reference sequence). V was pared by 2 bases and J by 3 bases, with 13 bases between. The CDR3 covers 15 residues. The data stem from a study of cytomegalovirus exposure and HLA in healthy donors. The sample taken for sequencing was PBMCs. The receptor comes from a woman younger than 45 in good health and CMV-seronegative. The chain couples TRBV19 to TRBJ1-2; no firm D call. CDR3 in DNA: TGTGCCAGTAGTATATCATTAGAGGGAGACTATGGCTACACCTTC. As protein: CASSISLEGDYGYTF.